The 20 T cell receptor beta chains reported below all come from one sample, sequenced in a study of blood T cell repertoires in COVID-19. Generated by immunoSEQ multiplex PCR, the TCRdb table keeps only in-frame clones and is missing some. The sample holds 200,000 to 250,000 clones; roughly 87% are singletons and the top ten take under 13%. The sample taken for sequencing was PBMCs or T cells enriched from blood (not recorded which). These receptors came from a man aged 18 to 35 with acute COVID-19.

This clone came up a few times. J is TRBJ1-5 and V is TRBV18; no firm D call. Trimming cost V 2 bases and J 0 bases, with 11 bases left between them. The germline V gene encodes CDR1 KGHSH and CDR2 LQKENI. The CDR3 contains 16 residues. CDR3 coding DNA: TGTGCCAGCTCACCATCAGAACTATATAGCAATCAGCCCCAGCATTTT. It yields the protein CASSPSELYSNQPQHF.

The rearrangement links TRBV7-9 to TRBJ2-3; unclear D gene. The germline CDR1 and CDR2 sequences are SEHNR and FQNEAQ (reference sequence). V lost 2 bases to trimming and J lost 6 bases, with 12 bases between them. There are 14 residues in the CDR3. The CDR3 DNA sequence: TGTGCCAGCAGCTTAAATTCCGAGAGCGATACGCAGTATTTT. It encodes CASSLNSESDTQYF.

The chain carries TRBV4-3 and TRBJ2-1, with 10 nucleotides matching TRBD2. The CDR3 spans 16 residues. Trimming cost V 2 bases and J 5 bases; bases outside gene matches: 6. Germline-derived CDR1 and CDR2 are LGHNA and YSLEER. The CDR3 reads CASSQTTSGMDNEQFF. The CDR3 bases are TGCGCCAGCAGCCAAACTACTAGCGGGATGGACAATGAGCAGTTCTTC.

The CDR3 region is CAISDRVNTEAFF. The CDR3 DNA sequence: TGTGCCATCAGTGACAGGGTGAACACTGAAGCTTTCTTT. The V and J genes are TRBV10-3 and TRBJ1-1; a possible D gene is TRBD1 (5 bases). V dropped 3 bases and J dropped 0 bases, with 5 bases sitting between them. Germline assignment: CDR1 ENHRY and CDR2 SYGVKD. CDR3 length equals 13 residues.

The chain has TRBV19 and TRBJ1-5, with TRBD1 matching over 9 bases. Germline V gives CDR1 LNHDA, CDR2 SQIVND (reference sequence). V was clipped by 6 bases and J by 7 bases; unmatched bases: 7. This CDR3 is built from 14 residues. CDR3: CASRGTGYRQPQHF. In DNA form, the CDR3 reads TGTGCCAGTAGGGGGACAGGGTATCGGCAGCCCCAGCATTTT.

V and J are TRBV3-1 (or the pseudogene TRBV3-2) and TRBJ1-2, with unresolved D. V lost 2 bases to trimming and J lost 6 bases, with 10 bases between them. Germline lookup yields CDR1 LGHDT and CDR2 YNNKEL (reference sequence). The CDR3 loop spans 13 amino acids. The CDR3 bases are TGTGCCAGCAGCCAATTGGGAGGGAATGGCTACACCTTC. Amino acid sequence: CASSQLGGNGYTF.

In its sample, this clone was seen once. The J gene is TRBJ2-1, the V gene TRBV28, with 8 bases that match TRBD1. Germline-derived CDR1 and CDR2 are MDHEN and SYDVKM. The CDR3 is made up of 13 amino acids. V lost 6 bases to trimming and J lost 9 bases; unmatched junction nucleotides: 7. The CDR3 DNA follows: TGTGCCAGCAGGGACAGGGCTTTAGGTGAGCAGTTCTTC. It yields the protein CASRDRALGEQFF.

The J gene is TRBJ1-5, the V gene TRBV30; D unresolved. Trimming took 2 bases from V and 7 from J, leaving 15 bases between them. Looked up from germline, CDR1 is GTSNPN and CDR2 is SVGIG (reference sequence). This CDR3 has 14 residues. CDR3 DNA sequence: TGTGCCTGGAGTCGGGGAGGGTACTGGCAGCCCCAGCATTTT. The encoded protein is CAWSRGGYWQPQHF.

CDR3: CASRRQGAVEKLFF. CDR3 sequence (DNA): TGTGCCAGCAGAAGACAGGGGGCGGTTGAAAAACTGTTTTTT. The chain combines TRBV2 with TRBJ1-4; 10 nucleotides agree with TRBD1. The CDR3 consists of 14 residues. Germline V gene data show CDR1 as SNHLY and CDR2 as FYNNEI. V dropped 6 bases and J dropped 7; count of bases not matched to a gene: 5.

The chain links TRBV7-2 to TRBJ2-3, with D possibly TRBD1 on 5 matching bases. This CDR3 region has 13 residues. CDR1 is SGHTA and CDR2 is FQGNSA in the germline V gene. V dropped 6 bases and J dropped 9 bases, with 16 bases sitting between them. DNA of the CDR3: TGTGCCAGCAGGCCCTCAGGGCAGTTAACGCAGTATTTT. This codes for CASRPSGQLTQYF.

The chain is built from TRBV11-3 and TRBJ2-2, with D tentatively TRBD2 (6 bases). V was clipped by 5 bases and J by 6 bases, with 13 bases between them. This CDR3 is 14 amino acids long. The V gene's germline CDR1 is SGHNT and CDR2 YENEEA. The CDR3 bases are TGTGCCAGCAGCCCACGGGACTCCCCCGGGGAGCTGTTTTTT. Protein sequence: CASSPRDSPGELFF.

The chain joins TRBV9 to TRBJ1-1; 8 bases align to TRBD1. Germline V gene data show CDR1 as SGDLS and CDR2 as YYNGEE. The trim removed 4 bases at V and 1 base at J, leaving 6 bases unmatched. The CDR3 is made up of 15 amino acids. The CDR3 is CASSSKGTGNTEAFF. The CDR3, as DNA: TGTGCCAGCAGCTCAAAAGGGACAGGGAACACTGAAGCTTTCTTT. The variable domain in full, with the rest retrieved from reference TRBV9 and TRBJ1-1, is DSGVTQTPKHLITATGQRVTLRCSPRSGDLSVYWYQQSLDQGLQFLIQYYNGEERAKGNILERFSAQQFPDLHSELNLSSLELGDSALYFCASSSKGTGNTEAFFGQGTRLTVV.

The gene calls are TRBV12-5 and TRBJ2-7; 14 bases match TRBD2. The trim removed 3 bases at V and 6 bases at J, leaving 7 bases unmatched. From germline, CDR1 is LGHNT and CDR2 FRNRAP. The CDR3 is made up of 16 amino acids. CDR3 amino acids: CASGLRLAGGVIEQYF. The CDR3 bases are TGTGCTAGTGGTTTACGACTAGCGGGAGGGGTAATCGAGCAGTACTTC.

This rearrangement joins TRBV4-2 to TRBJ1-2, with D uncertain. Trimming removed 0 bases at V and 8 bases at J, with 22 bases between. CDR1 is LGHNA and CDR2 is YNFKEQ in the germline V gene. CDR3 length: 17 amino acids. CDR3 sequence: CASSQDVALGPRKGYTF. DNA of the CDR3: TGTGCCAGCAGCCAAGATGTGGCGCTAGGCCCACGGAAGGGCTACACCTTC.

The chain joins TRBV12-3 or TRBV12-4 to TRBJ2-5; D remains unclear. The length of the CDR3 is 13 residues. With 3 bases removed from V and 2 bases from J, the gap between germline ends came to 7 bases. CDR3: CASSFNQQETQYF. The DNA for the CDR3 is TGTGCCAGCAGTTTCAACCAGCAAGAGACCCAGTACTTC.

V is TRBV2 and J is TRBJ2-1, with TRBD1 identical over 7 bases. V gave up 4 bases and J gave up 5 bases; unmatched junction bases: 2. The CDR3 has 13 residues. Looked up from germline, CDR1 is SNHLY and CDR2 is FYNNEI. CDR3 amino acids: CASSGQGHNEQFF. The CDR3 DNA sequence: TGTGCCAGCAGTGGACAGGGCCACAATGAGCAGTTCTTC. Based on the CDR3 plus reference TRBV2 and TRBJ2-1, the full variable domain is EPEVTQTPSHQVTQMGQEVILRCVPISNHLYFYWYRQILGQKVEFLVSFYNNEISEKSEIFDDQFSVERPDGSNFTLKIRSTKLEDSAMYFCASSGQGHNEQFFGPGTRLTVL.

This clone was seen once. This chain uses TRBV4-2 with TRBJ2-1; 7 positions agree with TRBD1. Germline V lookup: CDR1 LGHNA, CDR2 YNFKEQ. Trimming removed 0 bases from V and 5 bases from J; junction bases left unmatched: 7. The CDR3 spans 16 residues. The CDR3 sequence is CASSQDFDRADNEQFF. DNA of the CDR3: TGTGCCAGCAGCCAAGATTTTGACAGGGCGGACAATGAGCAGTTCTTC.

The gene calls are TRBV7-2 and TRBJ2-5, with D possibly matching TRBD2 (5 bases). The V end was cut by 2 bases, the J end by 5 bases, with 12 bases between. CDR3 length: 14 residues. Germline values: CDR1 SGHTA, CDR2 FQGNSA. The CDR3 DNA follows: TGTGCCAGCAGCTTAATGGCCGGGAAGGAGACCCAGTACTTC. Protein: CASSLMAGKETQYF.

The chain employs TRBV28 and TRBJ2-3, with 10 nucleotides matching TRBD2. V was pared by 8 bases and J by 6 bases, with 11 bases of the junction left unmatched. The germline CDR1 and CDR2 sequences are MDHEN and SYDVKM. The CDR3 is 15 amino acids. The CDR3 region has the DNA TGTGCCAGCGCCACACTAGCGGGGCAACGGGATACGCAGTATTTT. This translates into CASATLAGQRDTQYF.

The chain links TRBV6-5 to TRBJ1-4, with D perhaps TRBD1 (6 bases). The CDR3 spans 15 residues. Trimming took off 4 bases at V and 0 bases at J, with 9 bases between the two ends. Germline V gene sequence: CDR1 MNHEY, CDR2 SVGAGI. The CDR3 DNA follows: TGTGCCAGCAGTTCAGGACAGTCAACTAATGAAAAACTGTTTTTT. Encoded protein: CASSSGQSTNEKLFF.